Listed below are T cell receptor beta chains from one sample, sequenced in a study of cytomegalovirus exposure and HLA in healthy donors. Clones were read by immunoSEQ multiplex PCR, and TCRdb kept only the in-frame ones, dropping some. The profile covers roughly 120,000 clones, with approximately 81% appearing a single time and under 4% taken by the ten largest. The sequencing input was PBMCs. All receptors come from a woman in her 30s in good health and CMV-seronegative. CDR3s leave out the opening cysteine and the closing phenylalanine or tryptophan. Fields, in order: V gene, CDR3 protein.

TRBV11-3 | ASSLDGGSGETQY
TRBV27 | ASTRFGQPNTGELF
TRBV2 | ASSVSSGFSYNEQF
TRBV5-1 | ASSSGGAGAGTGELF
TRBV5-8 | ASSLGTSGSYNEQF
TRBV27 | ASSLRGSWADYEQY
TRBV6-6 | ASSRGTGTYEQY
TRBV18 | ASSLPMRPRRRETQY
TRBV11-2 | ASRLDRGEQF
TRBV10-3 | ASREGRTGYTEAF
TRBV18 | ASSPSEGEQY
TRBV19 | ASSRQGQGYEQY
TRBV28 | ASTSLGASGSHEQF
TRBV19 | ASSDLAVSYNEQF
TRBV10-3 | AISEPIARERYEQY
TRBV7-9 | ASSLQGLGNEQF
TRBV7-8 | ASSLAGDSYEQY
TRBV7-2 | ASSLVTGGITYEQY
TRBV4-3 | ASSQDGTGRGYT
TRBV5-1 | ASSIRDSVGSGELF
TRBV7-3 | ASSLTAATGANVLT
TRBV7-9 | ASSLRQGQETQY
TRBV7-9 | SSTLGQNTEAF
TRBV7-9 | ASSSRLADPSYNEQF
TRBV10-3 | AISGEGGSTDTQY
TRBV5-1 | ASSFQGADEKLF
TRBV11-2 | ASSQGARVTGELF
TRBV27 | ASSLSTSGTYEQY
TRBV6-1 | ASSSAGGPGDTQY
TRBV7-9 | ASSSGLAGGHEQY
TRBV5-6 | ASSLFRLQVEKLF
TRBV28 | ASRSTGGWY
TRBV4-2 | ASSRSGTSAPQQF
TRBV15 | ATSRDRTGGYGYT
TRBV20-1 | SAIAPNEQF
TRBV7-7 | ASSSDRANEQF
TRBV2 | ASSEGGLAYYEQY
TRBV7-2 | ASSPRTGTDTQY
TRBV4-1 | ASSQASGRYSEQY
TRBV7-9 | AIIPGQGSGYT
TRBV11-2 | ASSPRDSEDIGTQY
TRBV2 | ASKGGALDSEQY
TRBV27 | ASSPPGTGTHEQY
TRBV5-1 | ASSSQGHTEAF
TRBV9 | ASSESGRANYGYT
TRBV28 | ASSRTGGYDKNIQY
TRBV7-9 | ASIRTSDVTQY
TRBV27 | ASNSYRGGTGANVLT
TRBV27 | ASSLSRTGGTGTQY
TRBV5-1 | ASSTGTSGNTEQY
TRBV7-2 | ASRGLAGGRETQY
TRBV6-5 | ASSQGQGVGNEQF
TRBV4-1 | ASSVTGSNQPQH
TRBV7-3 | ASSPGLAGGPRNEQF